This T cell receptor (beta chain) was recorded in a study of blood T cell repertoires in COVID-19. For the study at large: PBMCs, B-cell-depleted T cells, or T cells provided the cDNA or gDNA that made up the material.

This clone has just a few counts. There are 14 residues in the CDR3. Looked up from germline, CDR1 is SGHVS and CDR2 is FQNEAQ. V lost 1 base and J 8 bases, leaving 9 bases between the germline ends. Assay: immunoSEQ multiplex PCR; the TCRdb copy retains only in-frame clones and omits some. The sample records about 150,000 clones, around 87% being singletons. The chain combines TRBV7-8 with TRBJ1-6; D is possibly TRBD1 (5 bases). The specimen was peripheral blood. This clonotype was obtained from a man aged 50 or older with active COVID-19. The CDR3: CASSLGGFHSPLHF. In DNA form, the CDR3 reads TGTGCCAGCAGCTTAGGGGGCTTTCATTCACCCCTCCACTTT.